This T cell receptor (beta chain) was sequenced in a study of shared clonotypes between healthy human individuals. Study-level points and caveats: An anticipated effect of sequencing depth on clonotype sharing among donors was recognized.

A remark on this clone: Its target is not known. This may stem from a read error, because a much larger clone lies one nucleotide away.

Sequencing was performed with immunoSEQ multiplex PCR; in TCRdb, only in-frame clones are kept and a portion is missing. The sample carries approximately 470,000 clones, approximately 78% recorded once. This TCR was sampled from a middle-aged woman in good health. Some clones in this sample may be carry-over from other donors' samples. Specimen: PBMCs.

The CDR3 protein is CASSQEGPAGGSGELFF. Here the CDR3 DNA reads TGTGCCAGCAGCCAAGAAGGACCAGCGGGAGGGTCCGGGGAGCTGTTTTTT. The chain carries TRBV4-2 and TRBJ2-2; 10 positions match TRBD2. The germline gives CDR1 LGHNA, CDR2 YNFKEQ. This CDR3 spans 17 amino acids. V lost 0 bases to trimming and J lost 6 bases; unmatched junction nucleotides: 7.